This TCR beta chain was retrieved from a study of human T cells and chemical hapten exposure. Study-level information: The upper back received 0.01% DPC by patch testing, with results read at 6 days. Findings and caveats of the study: PT1 expanded TCR counts correlated positively with patch test score. Expanded TCR sets contained significantly more large CDR3 similarity clusters than controls.

As to time point: patch test 1, 2 weeks after DPC sensitization. Treatment indicated: therapeutic diphenylcyclopropenone sensitization with weekly scalp DPC. Each CDR3 protein is one row after TCRdb ran MiXCR on the RACE reads. The repertoire has approximately 71,000 distinct CDR3 sequences, roughly 9.2% of them found once; the top ten carry 2.5% to 3.5%. The CDR3 spans 18 residues. On this clonotype: Its target is not known.

The gene calls are TRBV3-2 and TRBJ2-3; TRBD1 was called by the table and not checked on the DNA. TRBV3-2 represents a pseudogene. The source material was whole blood, sampled in connection with sensitization to the hapten diphenylcyclopropenone (DPC). The TCR comes from a woman aged 40 to 50 with alopecia areata. Some clones in this sample may be carry-over from other donors' samples. The CDR3 region has the DNA TGTGTGCTTCGTTGTGACGCAAATGACGCGGGGGGCAAAGATACGCAGTATTTT. This translates into CVLRCDANDAGGKDTQYF.